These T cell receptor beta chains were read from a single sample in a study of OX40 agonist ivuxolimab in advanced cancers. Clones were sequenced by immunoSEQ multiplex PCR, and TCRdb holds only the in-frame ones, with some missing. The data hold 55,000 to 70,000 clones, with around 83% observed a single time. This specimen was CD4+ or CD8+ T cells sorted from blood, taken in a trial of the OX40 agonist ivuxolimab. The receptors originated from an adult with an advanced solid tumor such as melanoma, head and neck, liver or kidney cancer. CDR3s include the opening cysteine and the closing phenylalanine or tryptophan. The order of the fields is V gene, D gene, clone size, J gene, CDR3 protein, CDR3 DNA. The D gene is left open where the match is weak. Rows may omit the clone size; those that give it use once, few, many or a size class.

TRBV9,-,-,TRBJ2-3,CASSVGALSTDTQYF,TGTGCCAGCAGCGTAGGGGCACTCAGCACAGATACGCAGTATTTT
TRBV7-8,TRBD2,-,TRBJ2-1,CASSPAGLAELSSYNEQFF,TGTGCCAGCAGCCCGGCGGGACTAGCGGAATTAAGCTCCTACAATGAGCAGTTCTTC
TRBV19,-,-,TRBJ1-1,CASNTPPSGAFF,TGTGCCAGCAATACCCCACCCAGTGGAGCTTTCTTT
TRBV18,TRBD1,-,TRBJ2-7,CASSLSGTGNYEQYF,TGTGCCAGCTCACTTTCCGGGACAGGCAACTACGAGCAGTACTTC
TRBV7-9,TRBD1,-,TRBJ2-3,CASSSQRDSGTDTQYF,TGTGCCAGCAGCTCCCAACGGGACAGCGGAACAGATACGCAGTATTTT
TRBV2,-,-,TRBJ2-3,CASSDNFTQYF,TGTGCCAGCAGCGACAATTTTACGCAGTATTTT
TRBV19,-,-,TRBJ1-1,CASSLWTEAFF,TGTGCCAGTAGTCTGTGGACTGAAGCTTTCTTT
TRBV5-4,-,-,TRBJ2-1,CASSQDRNEQFF,TGTGCCAGCAGCCAGGACCGCAATGAGCAGTTCTTC
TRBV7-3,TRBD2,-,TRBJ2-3,CASSLKAGGQGDTQYF,TGTGCCAGCAGCTTAAAGGCGGGGGGCCAGGGAGATACGCAGTATTTT
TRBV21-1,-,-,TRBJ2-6,CASSSPPGAGGANVLTF,TGTGCCAGCAGCTCTCCTCCCGGGGCGGGCGGGGCCAACGTCCTGACTTTC
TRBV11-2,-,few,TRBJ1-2,CASSPSRGTGYTF,TGTGCCAGCAGCCCCTCCAGGGGCACTGGCTACACCTTC
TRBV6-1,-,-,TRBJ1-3,CASSQTGGTIYF,TGTGCCAGCAGCCAAACTGGGGGAACCATATATTTT
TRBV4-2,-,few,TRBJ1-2,CASSHKVGASGGYGYTF,TGTGCCAGCAGCCACAAAGTGGGGGCCTCGGGGGGTTATGGCTACACCTTC